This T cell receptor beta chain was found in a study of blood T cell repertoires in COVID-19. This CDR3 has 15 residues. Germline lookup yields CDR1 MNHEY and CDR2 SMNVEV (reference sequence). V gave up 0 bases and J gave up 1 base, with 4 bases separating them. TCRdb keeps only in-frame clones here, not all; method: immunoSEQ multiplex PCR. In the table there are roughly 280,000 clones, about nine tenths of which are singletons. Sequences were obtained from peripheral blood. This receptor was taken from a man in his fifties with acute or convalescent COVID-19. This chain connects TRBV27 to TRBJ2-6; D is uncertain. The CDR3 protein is CASSLSGSGANVLTF. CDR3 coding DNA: TGTGCCAGCAGTTTATCCGGGTCTGGGGCCAACGTCCTGACTTTC.